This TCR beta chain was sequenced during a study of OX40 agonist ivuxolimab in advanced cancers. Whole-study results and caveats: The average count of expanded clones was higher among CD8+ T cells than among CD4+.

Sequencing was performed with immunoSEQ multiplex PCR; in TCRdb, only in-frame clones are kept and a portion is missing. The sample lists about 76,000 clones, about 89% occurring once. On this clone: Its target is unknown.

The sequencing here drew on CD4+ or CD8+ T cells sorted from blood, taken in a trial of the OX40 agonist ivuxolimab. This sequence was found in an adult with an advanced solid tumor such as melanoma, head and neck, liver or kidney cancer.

Here the CDR3 DNA reads TGTGCCAGCTCACCTGACAGACCGAACACCGGGGAGCTGTTTTTT. Translation gives CASSPDRPNTGELFF. The chain carries TRBV18 and TRBJ2-2, with D possibly matching TRBD1 (5 bases). CDR1 is KGHSH, CDR2 LQKENI, per germline. The V gene lost 3 bases and the J gene lost 0 bases, with 8 bases spanning the gap. This CDR3 has 15 amino acids.